This is a list of T cell receptor beta chains from one sample in a study of OX40 agonist ivuxolimab in advanced cancers. Sequenced by immunoSEQ multiplex PCR; TCRdb stores in-frame clones only, minus some. The sample lists roughly 79,000 clones, 85% to 95% occurring once. The material sequenced was CD4+ or CD8+ T cells sorted from blood, taken in a trial of the OX40 agonist ivuxolimab. The receptors derive from an adult with an advanced solid tumor such as melanoma, head and neck, liver or kidney cancer. The CDR3 runs from the conserved cysteine through the conserved F or W. A D gene is named only where the DNA matches it firmly. The size entry is marked missing in some rows and otherwise reads once, few, many or a size class.

>-|-|TRBV5-4|TRBJ2-1
CASSLSVGEQFF
TGTGCCAGCAGCTTGTCAGTCGGTGAGCAGTTCTTC
>-|few|TRBV7-9|TRBJ1-4
CASSLYGADAFF
TGTGCCAGCAGCTTATACGGGGCCGATGCGTTTTTT
>TRBD1|-|TRBV5-1|TRBJ2-7
CASSFMVQGAGEQYF
TGCGCCAGCAGCTTTATGGTCCAGGGGGCGGGAGAGCAGTACTTC
>TRBD1|-|TRBV9|TRBJ2-1
CASSVATDRVRSEQFF
TGTGCCAGCAGCGTAGCTACGGACAGGGTAAGAAGTGAGCAGTTCTTC
>TRBD1|-|TRBV5-8|TRBJ1-2
CASSSTGAEGYTF
TGTGCCAGCAGCTCTACAGGGGCGGAGGGCTACACCTTC
>TRBD1|-|TRBV30|TRBJ1-2
CAWSAGRGDGYTF
TGTGCCTGGAGTGCCGGCAGGGGGGATGGCTACACCTTC
>TRBD1|-|TRBV4-3|TRBJ1-2
CASSQDIGTGYGYTF
TGCGCCAGCAGCCAAGATATCGGGACAGGCTATGGCTACACCTTC
>TRBD1|-|TRBV6-5|TRBJ2-2
CASSYPQGGTGELFF
TGTGCCAGCAGTTACCCACAGGGGGGTACCGGGGAGCTGTTTTTT
>-|-|TRBV6-5|TRBJ2-1
CASSSGSDYNEQFF
TGTGCCAGCAGTTCGGGGTCTGACTACAATGAGCAGTTCTTC
>TRBD1|-|TRBV6-5|TRBJ1-1
CASSYHRGLTLEAFF
TGTGCCAGCAGTTACCACAGGGGGCTAACCCTGGAAGCTTTCTTT
>-|-|TRBV7-6|TRBJ2-1
CASSSAEGGEQFF
TGTGCCAGCAGCTCCGCAGAGGGTGGTGAGCAGTTCTTC
>TRBD2|-|TRBV7-7|TRBJ2-3
CASSLGSGGSLTDTQYF
TGTGCCAGCAGCTTAGGAAGCGGGGGGTCCCTCACAGATACGCAGTATTTT
>-|-|TRBV7-6|TRBJ2-3
CASSYLAAGGMRDTQYF
TGTGCCAGCAGCTACTTGGCTGCAGGGGGGATGAGGGATACGCAGTATTTT
>-|-|TRBV29-1|TRBJ2-1
CTTLRDIDNEQFF
TGCACCACTTTGCGGGACATCGACAATGAGCAGTTCTTC
>TRBD2|-|TRBV4-3|TRBJ2-7
CASSQYPGGPQEQYF
TGCGCCAGCAGCCAATATCCGGGGGGGCCTCAAGAGCAGTACTTC
>-|-|TRBV4-1|TRBJ2-7
CASSQVASLFYEQYF
TGCGCCAGCAGCCAAGTGGCTAGTTTGTTCTACGAGCAGTACTTC
>TRBD1|-|TRBV12-5|TRBJ1-1
CASGLPQTGVNEAFF
TGTGCTAGTGGTTTGCCCCAGACAGGGGTGAATGAAGCTTTCTTT
>-|-|TRBV27|TRBJ1-1
CASSLQGPMATEAFF
TGTGCCAGCAGTTTACAAGGACCGATGGCCACTGAAGCTTTCTTT
>-|once|TRBV7-6|TRBJ2-7
CASSPRGAKYEQYF
TGTGCCAGCAGCCCCAGGGGCGCAAAATACGAGCAGTACTTC
>TRBD2|-|TRBV4-3|TRBJ2-7
CASSQAMTSGGLIYEQYF
TGCGCCAGCAGCCAGGCCATGACTAGCGGGGGCTTAATTTACGAGCAGTACTTC
>TRBD1|-|TRBV5-8|TRBJ1-2
CASSPDRGFNGYTF
TGTGCCAGCAGCCCGGACAGGGGGTTTAATGGCTACACCTTC
>-|-|TRBV11-2|TRBJ2-7
CASSPQGSVYEQYF
TGTGCCAGCAGCCCACAGGGATCCGTCTACGAGCAGTACTTC
>-|-|TRBV7-6|TRBJ1-2
CASSRGGSYGYTF
TGTGCCAGCAGCCGCGGAGGGTCTTATGGCTACACCTTC
>-|-|TRBV6-1|TRBJ1-5
CASTTGATYQPQHF
TGTGCCAGCACCACGGGGGCTACATATCAGCCCCAGCATTTT
>-|-|TRBV4-1|TRBJ1-1
CASSTSIKPGGTEAFF
TGCGCCAGCAGCACTAGTATAAAGCCGGGTGGAACTGAAGCTTTCTTT
>-|-|TRBV7-6|TRBJ2-2
CASSLRGAAGELFF
TGTGCCAGCAGCCTACGCGGGGCGGCCGGGGAGCTGTTTTTT
>-|-|TRBV27|TRBJ1-1
CASSPVGGVEAFF
TGTGCCAGCAGTCCCGTGGGGGGGGTTGAAGCTTTCTTT
>TRBD1|-|TRBV28|TRBJ2-1
CASSSPVVSRQGEFNEQFF
TGTGCCAGCAGTTCGCCCGTTGTTTCCAGACAGGGTGAATTCAATGAGCAGTTCTTC
>-|once|TRBV4-3|TRBJ2-2
CASSQDYNTGELFF
TGCGCCAGCAGCCAAGATTACAACACCGGGGAGCTGTTTTTT
>TRBD2|-|TRBV11-2|TRBJ2-7
CASSLQRGGWYEQYF
TGTGCCAGCAGCCTCCAGCGGGGGGGTTGGTACGAGCAGTACTTC
>-|-|TRBV4-3|TRBJ2-5
CASSQAWSAEDSSQETQYF
TGCGCCAGCAGCCAAGCTTGGTCGGCTGAAGACAGCTCCCAAGAGACCCAGTACTTC
>TRBD2|once|TRBV4-3|TRBJ2-3
CASSQALGLVGDTQYF
TGCGCCAGCAGCCAGGCTCTGGGACTAGTAGGTGATACGCAGTATTTT
>TRBD1|-|TRBV19|TRBJ2-3
CASRHRDRITDTQYF
TGTGCCAGTAGGCACCGGGACAGGATTACAGATACGCAGTATTTT
>TRBD1|-|TRBV4-1|TRBJ2-7
CASSQLVTGGSSYEQYF
TGCGCCAGCAGCCAACTAGTAACAGGGGGCAGCTCCTACGAGCAGTACTTC
>TRBD1|-|TRBV18|TRBJ1-2
CASSPGTALLIYGYTF
TGTGCCAGCTCGCCCGGGACAGCCCTTCTCATCTATGGCTACACCTTC
>-|-|TRBV9|TRBJ1-1
CASSPSGAEAFF
TGTGCCAGCAGCCCTAGCGGGGCTGAAGCTTTCTTT
>-|-|TRBV5-6|TRBJ2-1
CASSEWGSKGLLNEQFF
TGTGCCAGCAGCGAATGGGGTTCTAAGGGACTGTTGAATGAGCAGTTCTTC
>-|-|TRBV10-1|TRBJ2-7
CASSGSWGLGEQYF
TGCGCCAGCAGTGGTTCCTGGGGGCTTGGGGAGCAGTACTTC
>-|-|TRBV27|TRBJ1-3
CASSLTLGGHTIYF
TGTGCCAGCAGTTTAACTCTGGGGGGGCACACCATATATTTT
>-|-|TRBV5-1|TRBJ2-7
CASSLVGGPSYEQYF
TGCGCCAGCAGCTTGGTTGGGGGCCCCTCCTACGAGCAGTACTTC
>-|-|TRBV4-2|TRBJ2-3
CASSSHGTDTQYF
TGTGCCAGCAGCTCCCATGGCACAGATACGCAGTATTTT
>-|-|TRBV19|TRBJ2-2
CASCGVRKYAGELFF
TGTGCCAGCTGCGGGGTGAGAAAATACGCCGGGGAGCTGTTTTTT
>-|-|TRBV29-1|TRBJ1-1
CSVSAGDTEAFF
TGCAGCGTATCAGCAGGCGACACTGAAGCTTTCTTT
>TRBD1|-|TRBV2|TRBJ1-2
CARPRDRGSSGYGYTF
TGTGCCAGGCCCCGGGACAGGGGAAGTTCCGGCTATGGCTACACCTTC
>-|-|TRBV10-1|TRBJ1-1
CASSTPSTEAFF
TGCGCCAGCAGTACCCCGAGCACTGAAGCTTTCTTT
>-|-|TRBV7-9|TRBJ2-5
CASSLALIETQYF
TGTGCCAGCAGCTTAGCCCTGATCGAGACCCAGTACTTC
>-|-|TRBV2|TRBJ2-2
CASRNTGELFF
TGTGCCAGCAGAAACACCGGGGAGCTGTTTTTT
>-|-|TRBV9|TRBJ1-1
CASSVEPYREGENTEAFF
TGTGCCAGCAGCGTAGAACCTTACAGGGAAGGGGAGAACACTGAAGCTTTCTTT
>-|few|TRBV19|TRBJ1-1
CASSIEALGTEAFF
TGTGCCAGTAGTATCGAGGCCCTGGGAACTGAAGCTTTCTTT
>-|-|TRBV10-2|TRBJ1-5
CASQDVGNSNQPQHF
TGCGCCAGCCAAGACGTCGGGAATAGCAATCAGCCCCAGCATTTT
>TRBD1|once|TRBV9|TRBJ2-2
CASSVATGARKANTGELFF
TGTGCCAGCAGCGTAGCTACAGGGGCGCGAAAAGCGAACACCGGGGAGCTGTTTTTT
>-|-|TRBV7-9|TRBJ2-3
CASSSLGGPDTQYF
TGTGCCAGCAGCTCCCTGGGGGGGCCAGATACGCAGTATTTT
>TRBD2|-|TRBV7-6|TRBJ2-7
CASSSLAGTSEQYF
TGTGCCAGCAGTTCACTAGCGGGGACATCCGAGCAGTACTTC